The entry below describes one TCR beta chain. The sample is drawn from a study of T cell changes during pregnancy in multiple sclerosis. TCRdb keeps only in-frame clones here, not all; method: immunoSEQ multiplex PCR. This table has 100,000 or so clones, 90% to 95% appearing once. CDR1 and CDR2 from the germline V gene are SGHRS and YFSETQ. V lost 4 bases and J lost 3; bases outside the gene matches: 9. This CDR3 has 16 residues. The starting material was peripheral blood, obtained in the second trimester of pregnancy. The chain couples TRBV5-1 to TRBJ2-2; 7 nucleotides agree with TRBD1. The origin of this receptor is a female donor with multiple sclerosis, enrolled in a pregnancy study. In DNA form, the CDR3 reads TGCGCCAGCAGCATGGACAGGAGCCTTGACACCGGGGAGCTGTTTTTT. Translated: CASSMDRSLDTGELFF.